This T cell receptor beta chain was sequenced for a study of T cell repertoires in cytomegalovirus infection (dated by TCRdb to between 2017 and 2020). Notes on the research overall: Alongside well-studied HLA-B-restricted epitopes, the peptide stimulations were aimed at recently identified HLA-C-restricted CMV epitopes, whose presentation resists viral immunomodulation. Donor HLA type was relevant to the analysis, because carriage of CMV infection together with the matching HLA type was indicated by public TCR beta signatures.

This clonotype was picked up a small number of times. The target of this receptor is not known. No clone much larger than this one lies a single base away; base qualities are absent. There are 14 amino acids in the CDR3, from cysteine to phenylalanine inclusive. This entry keeps only the CDR3 DNA: 42 bases, framed from base 1. Cut back by 0 bases and 7 bases, the V and J ends lie 10 bases apart. The germline V gene provides CDR1 MNHEY and CDR2 SVGEGT. The sequencer listed for this sample is Illumina HiSeq 1500. TCRdb's own reprocessing of the public reads used fastp at Q25 and MiXCR and kept productive beta chains. Under each unique CDR3 protein, matching rows form one entry showing the most common genes and DNA. Recorded for this sample are 450,000 to 600,000 distinct CDR3 sequences; around a third of them occurred a single time. Of the sample, 15% to 20% falls within the top ten clones. The full study reports these points: In both this cohort and an independent cohort of under 450 donors, the cumulative frequency of public TCR beta family members distinguished carriers of CMV infection plus the relevant HLA type. In the ex vivo response, HLA-C-restricted CMV-specific TCR beta clonotypes were dominant, and in two of eight donors the single most frequent clonotype came from this HLA-C-restricted group.

The sample's treatment or condition label, decoded: in vitro stimulation with specific CMV peptide epitopes to enrich CMV-specific T cells. This clonotype was obtained from a human donor in good health (CMV status not recorded). Some clones in this sample may be carry-over from other donors' samples. Sequencing was performed on cultured PBMCs, taken from culture after CMV antigen stimulation. Recombination joined TRBV6-2 or TRBV6-3 with TRBJ1-5; the D gene assignment is ambiguous. CDR3 protein: CASSYSGYVQPQHF. The nucleotide sequence is given as TGTGCCAGCAGTTACTCGGGTTACGTCCAGCCCCAGCATTTT.